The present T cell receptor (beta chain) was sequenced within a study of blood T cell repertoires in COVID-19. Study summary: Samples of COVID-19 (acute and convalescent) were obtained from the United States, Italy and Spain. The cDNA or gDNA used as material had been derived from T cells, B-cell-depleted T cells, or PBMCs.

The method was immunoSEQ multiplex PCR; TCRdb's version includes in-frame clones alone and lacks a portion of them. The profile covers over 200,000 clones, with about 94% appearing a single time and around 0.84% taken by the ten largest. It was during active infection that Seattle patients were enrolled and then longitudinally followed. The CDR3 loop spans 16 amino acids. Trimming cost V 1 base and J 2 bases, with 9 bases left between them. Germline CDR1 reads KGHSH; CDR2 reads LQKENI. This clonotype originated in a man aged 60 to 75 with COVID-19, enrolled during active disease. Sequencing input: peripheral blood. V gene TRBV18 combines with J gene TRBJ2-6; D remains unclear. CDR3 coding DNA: TGTGCCAGCTCACCACTCGCAGGCCCTGGGGCCAACGTCCTGACTTTC. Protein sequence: CASSPLAGPGANVLTF.